This T cell receptor (beta chain) came from a study of beta chain features in type 1 diabetes. Study-wide results and limits: TCRB CDR3s from Type 1 diabetes patients were moderately but significantly shorter in all four CD4+ subsets. Naive, central memory and regulatory TCRB repertoires appeared more similar among patients than healthy donors. Whatever favoring of shorter templates PCR might show would apply equally to patients and controls.

With respect to this clone: The antigen remains undetermined.

Germline V lookup: CDR1 SGHDT, CDR2 YYEEEE. Unmatched junction bases numbered 12, after V lost 4 bases and J lost 7 bases. The CDR3 has 15 residues. CD45RO/CCR7/CD25/CD127/CD95/CD27 staining was used to isolate CD4+ naive, central memory, regulatory and stem cell-like memory cells by sorting. Sorting produced populations that all topped 98% purity. The whole isolated RNA underwent reverse transcription, so sequencing captured expressed TCRB transcripts. Some clones are missing from TCRdb's copy, which holds only in-frame ones; the method was immunoSEQ multiplex PCR. Of hundreds of thousands of clones in the sample, 13% to 15% were seen once.

The sequencing input was naive CD4+ T cells from blood. The V call is TRBV5-6, the J call TRBJ2-5; 8 nucleotides agree with TRBD1. The source is a man aged 30 to 39 with type 1 diabetes. The CDR3 protein is CASSIRTGSRGTQYF. The CDR3 nucleotides read TGTGCCAGCAGCATCCGGACAGGGTCCAGGGGGACCCAGTACTTC. The whole variable domain, remainder taken from reference TRBV5-6 and TRBJ2-5, is DAGVTQSPTHLIKTRGQQVTLRCSPKSGHDTVSWYQQALGQGPQFIFQYYEEEERQRGNFPDRFSGHQFPNYSSELNVNALLLGDSALYLCASSIRTGSRGTQYFGPGTRLLVL.